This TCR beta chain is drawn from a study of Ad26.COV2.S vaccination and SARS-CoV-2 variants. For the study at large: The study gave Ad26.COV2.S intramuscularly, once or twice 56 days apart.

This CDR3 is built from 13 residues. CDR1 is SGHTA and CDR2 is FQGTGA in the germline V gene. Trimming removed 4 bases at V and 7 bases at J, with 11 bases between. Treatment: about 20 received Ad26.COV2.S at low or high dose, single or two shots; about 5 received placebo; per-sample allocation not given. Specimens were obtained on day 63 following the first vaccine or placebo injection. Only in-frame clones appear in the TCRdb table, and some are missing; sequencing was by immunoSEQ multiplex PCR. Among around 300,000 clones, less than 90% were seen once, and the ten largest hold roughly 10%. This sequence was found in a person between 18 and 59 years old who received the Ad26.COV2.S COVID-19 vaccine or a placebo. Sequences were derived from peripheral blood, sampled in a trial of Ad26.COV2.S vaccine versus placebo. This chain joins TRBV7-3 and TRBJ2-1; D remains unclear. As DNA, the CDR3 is TGTGCCAGCAGCTCAACCCGCGGAAATGAGCAGTTCTTC. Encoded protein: CASSSTRGNEQFF. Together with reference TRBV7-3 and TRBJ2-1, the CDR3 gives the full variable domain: GAGVSQTPSNKVTEKGKYVELRCDPISGHTALYWYRQSLGQGPEFLIYFQGTGAADDSGLPNDRFFAVRPEGSVSTLKIQRTERGDSAVYLCASSSTRGNEQFFGPGTRLTVL.